The next 3 T cell receptor beta chains were all read from a single sample in a study of blood T cells in healthy people across ages. Next came a second PCR, run for roughly 6 to 11 cycles, which used a sample-barcoded 5' primer along with a J-beta primer mix. Each CDR3 protein is one row after TCRdb ran MiXCR on the 5' RACE reads. Among under 750,000 distinct CDR3 sequences, under 55% were seen once, and the ten largest hold about 22%. The sequenced material came from blood. These receptors all come from a man older than 75 in good health.

V gene TRBV7-8 combines with J gene TRBJ2-1; 9 nucleotides agree with TRBD2. V lost 0 bases and J lost 4; bases outside the gene matches: 4. Germline V gene data show CDR1 as SGHVS and CDR2 as FQNEAQ. The CDR3 is 16 amino acids. DNA for the CDR3: TGTGCCAGCAGCTTAGCGCCCAGCGGGGGGTACAATGAGCAGTTCTTC. This gives the protein CASSLAPSGGYNEQFF.

V is TRBV25-1 and J is TRBJ2-3; D may match TRBD1 or TRBD2 (5 bases each). Trimming stripped 5 bases from V and 2 bases from J, with 17 bases between. Germline CDR1 and CDR2: MGHDK and SYGVNS. This CDR3 spans 16 amino acids. CDR3 bases: TGTGCCAGCAGTACCCCTTTTGAGGGGCCCACAGATACGCAGTATTTT. It encodes CASSTPFEGPTDTQYF. Full variable domain (missing parts from reference TRBV25-1 and TRBJ2-3): EADIYQTPRYLVIGTGKKITLECSQTMGHDKMYWYQQDPGMELHLIHYSYGVNSTEKGDLSSESTVSRIRTEHFPLTLESARPSHTSQYLCASSTPFEGPTDTQYFGPGTRLTVL.

V usage is TRBV12-3 or TRBV12-4 and J usage is TRBJ2-2; D unresolved. V was cut by 3 bases and J by 7 bases, with 9 bases left in between. The CDR3 contains 13 residues. Here the CDR3 DNA reads TGTGCCAGCAGTTTTCGTGGGATCGGGGAGCTGTTTTTT. The encoded protein is CASSFRGIGELFF.